The rows below give T cell receptor beta chains drawn from one sample of a study of T cells in Graves' hyperthyroidism and ophthalmopathy. TCRdb re-called the multiplex PCR reads through MiXCR, storing one row per CDR3 protein. The table has about 700,000 distinct CDR3 sequences, 40% to 55% seen once. The sequenced sample was peripheral blood or thyroid tissue (not recorded which). These receptors were collected from an adult man with Graves' disease, either hyperthyroidism or ophthalmopathy (not recorded which). CDR3s include the opening cysteine and the closing phenylalanine or tryptophan. D genes are given only for firm matches. Clone size is given for some rows only: seen once, a few or many times, or a class if the clone is expanded.

D gene	V gene	J gene	CDR3 length	clone size	CDR3 DNA	CDR3 protein
TRBD2	TRBV7-9	TRBJ2-1	13	-	TGTGCCAGCAGCTTAAGCGGGACGGGTGAGCAGTTCTTC	CASSLSGTGEQFF
TRBD1	TRBV11-2	TRBJ1-4	14	few	TGTGCCAGCAGCTTAGATGGACAGGGTGAAAAACTGTTTTTT	CASSLDGQGEKLFF
-	TRBV7-9	TRBJ2-5	16	many	TGTGCCAGCAGCTTAGGACGACCAGGGCAGGGAGAGACCCAGTACTTC	CASSLGRPGQGETQYF
-	TRBV7-8	TRBJ1-1	14	few	TGCGCCAGCAGCCAAGACGGCCGCACCACTGAAGCTTTCTTT	CASSQDGRTTEAFF
-	TRBV2	TRBJ2-5	14	-	TGTGCCAGCAGAACCGGGACCTATTTGGGGACCCAGTACTTC	CASRTGTYLGTQYF
-	TRBV29-1	TRBJ1-1	13	many	TGCAGCGCTAGACAGGACATGAACACTGAAGCTTTCTTT	CSARQDMNTEAFF
TRBD2	TRBV20-1	TRBJ2-5	15	few	TGCAGTGCTAGAGGGACTAGCGGGAGTCGAGAGACCCAGTACTTC	CSARGTSGSRETQYF
-	TRBV12-3/TRBV12-4	TRBJ1-2	14	-	TGTGCCAGCAGTTGGACAGACCTTAACTATGGCTACACCTTC	CASSWTDLNYGYTF
TRBD1	TRBV10-3	TRBJ1-2	12	few	TGTGCCAGCGGGGGACAGTTGAGTGGCTACACCTTC	CASGGQLSGYTF
-	TRBV10-3	TRBJ1-2	13	-	TGTGCCATCAGTGCGGCGGGTAGCTATGGCTACACCTTC	CAISAAGSYGYTF
TRBD1	TRBV25-1	TRBJ1-5	13	-	TGTGCCTGGAGACAGGGGAGCAATCAGCCCCAGCATTTT	CAWRQGSNQPQHF
TRBD1	TRBV29-1	TRBJ1-1	15	-	TGCAGCGTTGAGCCCCCCGGGACAGGGGTCACTGAAGCTTTCTTT	CSVEPPGTGVTEAFF
TRBD2	TRBV7-8	TRBJ2-5	18	-	TGTGCCAGCAGCTTAGAGGGGGGACTAGCGGGTGCCCAAGAGACCCAGTACTTC	CASSLEGGLAGAQETQYF
TRBD1	TRBV7-8	TRBJ1-1	13	-	TGTGCCAGCGGGACAGGGTTCAACACTGAAGCTTTCTTT	CASGTGFNTEAFF
-	TRBV24-1	TRBJ1-2	13	many	TGTGCCACCAGTGGAGAAACTAACTATGGCTACACCTTC	CATSGETNYGYTF
-	TRBV5-1	TRBJ1-6	16	-	TGCGCCAGCAGCTTGGAAATCGCCAGGGTTAATTCACCCCTCCACTTT	CASSLEIARVNSPLHF
-	TRBV7-2	TRBJ2-2	15	-	TGTGCCAGCAGCCTGATGGCCGGGGACACCGGGGAGCTGTTTTTT	CASSLMAGDTGELFF
TRBD1	TRBV29-1	TRBJ2-7	13	many	TGCAGCGTGCCGGGACAGGGGGCCTACGAGCAGTACTTC	CSVPGQGAYEQYF
TRBD1	TRBV7-7	TRBJ2-5	15	once	TGTGCTAGCAGCGGGGACAGGGGGCAGCAAGAGACCCAGTACTTC	CASSGDRGQQETQYF
TRBD1	TRBV7-3	TRBJ2-7	14	-	TGTGCCAGCAGTGGCCCAGACAGGGCCTACGAGCAGTACTTC	CASSGPDRAYEQYF
-	TRBV7-9	TRBJ1-4	14	-	TGTGCAGGACGCCGGGTACTCCCCGAAGAAAAACTGTTTTTT	CAGRRVLPEEKLFF
-	TRBV6-6	TRBJ2-5	15	-	TGTGCCAGCAGTTACTCGTTGGCTAGCGCAGAGACCCAGTACTTC	CASSYSLASAETQYF